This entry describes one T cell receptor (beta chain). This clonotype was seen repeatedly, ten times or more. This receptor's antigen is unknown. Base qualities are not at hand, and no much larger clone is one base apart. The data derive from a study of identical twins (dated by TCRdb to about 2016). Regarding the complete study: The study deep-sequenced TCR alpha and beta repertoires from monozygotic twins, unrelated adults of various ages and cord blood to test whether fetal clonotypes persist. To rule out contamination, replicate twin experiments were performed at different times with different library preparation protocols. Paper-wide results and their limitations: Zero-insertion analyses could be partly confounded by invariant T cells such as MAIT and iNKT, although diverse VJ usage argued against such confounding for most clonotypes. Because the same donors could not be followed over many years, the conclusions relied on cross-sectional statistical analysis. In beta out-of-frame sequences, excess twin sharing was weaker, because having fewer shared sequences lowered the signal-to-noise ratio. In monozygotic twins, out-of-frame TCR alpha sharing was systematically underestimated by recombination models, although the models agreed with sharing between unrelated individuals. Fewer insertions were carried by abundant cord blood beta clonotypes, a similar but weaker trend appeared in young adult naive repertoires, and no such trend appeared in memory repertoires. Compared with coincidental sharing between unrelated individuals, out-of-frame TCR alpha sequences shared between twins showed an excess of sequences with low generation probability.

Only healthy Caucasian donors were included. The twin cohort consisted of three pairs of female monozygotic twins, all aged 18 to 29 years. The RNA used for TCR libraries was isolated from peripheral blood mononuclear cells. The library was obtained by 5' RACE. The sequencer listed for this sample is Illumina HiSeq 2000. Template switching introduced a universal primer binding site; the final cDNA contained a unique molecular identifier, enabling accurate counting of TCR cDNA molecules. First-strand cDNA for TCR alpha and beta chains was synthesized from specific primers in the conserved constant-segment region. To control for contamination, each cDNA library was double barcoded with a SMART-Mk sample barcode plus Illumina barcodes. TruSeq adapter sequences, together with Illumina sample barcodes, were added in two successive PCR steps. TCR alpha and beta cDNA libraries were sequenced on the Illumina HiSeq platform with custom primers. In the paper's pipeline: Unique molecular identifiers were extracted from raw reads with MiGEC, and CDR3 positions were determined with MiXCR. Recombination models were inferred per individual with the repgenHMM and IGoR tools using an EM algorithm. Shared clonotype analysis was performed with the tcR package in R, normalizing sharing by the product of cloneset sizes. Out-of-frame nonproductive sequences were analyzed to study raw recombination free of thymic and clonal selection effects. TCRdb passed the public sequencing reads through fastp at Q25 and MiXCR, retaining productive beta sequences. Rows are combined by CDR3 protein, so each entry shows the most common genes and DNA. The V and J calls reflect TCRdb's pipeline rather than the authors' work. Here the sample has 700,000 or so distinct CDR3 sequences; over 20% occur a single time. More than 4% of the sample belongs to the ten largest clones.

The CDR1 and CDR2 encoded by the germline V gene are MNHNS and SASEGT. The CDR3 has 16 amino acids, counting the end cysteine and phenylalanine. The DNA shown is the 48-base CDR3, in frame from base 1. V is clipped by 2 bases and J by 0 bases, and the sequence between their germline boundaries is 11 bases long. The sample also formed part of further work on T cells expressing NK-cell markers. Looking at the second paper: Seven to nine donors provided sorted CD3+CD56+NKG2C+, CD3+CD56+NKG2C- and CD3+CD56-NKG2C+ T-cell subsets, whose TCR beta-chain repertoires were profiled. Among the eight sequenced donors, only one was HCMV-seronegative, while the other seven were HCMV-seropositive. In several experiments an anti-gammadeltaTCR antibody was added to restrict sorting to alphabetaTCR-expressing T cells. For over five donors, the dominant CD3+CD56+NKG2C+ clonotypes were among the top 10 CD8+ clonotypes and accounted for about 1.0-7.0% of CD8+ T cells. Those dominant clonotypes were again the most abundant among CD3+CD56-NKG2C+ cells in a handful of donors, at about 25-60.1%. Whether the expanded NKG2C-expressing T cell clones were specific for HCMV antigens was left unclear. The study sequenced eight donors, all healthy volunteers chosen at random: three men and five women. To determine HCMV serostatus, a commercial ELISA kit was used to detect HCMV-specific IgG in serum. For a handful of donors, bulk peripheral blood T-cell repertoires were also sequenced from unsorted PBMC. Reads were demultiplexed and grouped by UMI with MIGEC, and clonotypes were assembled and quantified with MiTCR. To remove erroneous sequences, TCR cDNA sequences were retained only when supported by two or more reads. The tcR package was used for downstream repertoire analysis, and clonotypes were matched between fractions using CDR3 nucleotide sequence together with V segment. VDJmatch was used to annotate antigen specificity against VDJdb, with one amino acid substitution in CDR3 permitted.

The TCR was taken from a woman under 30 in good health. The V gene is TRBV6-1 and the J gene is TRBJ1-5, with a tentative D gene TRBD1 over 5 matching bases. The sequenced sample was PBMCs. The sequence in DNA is TGTGCCAGCAGTGAATCAGGGCTCCATAGCAATCAGCCCCAGCATTTT. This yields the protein CASSESGLHSNQPQHF.